The 11 T cell receptor beta chains below come from one sample, sequenced in a study of PD-1 blockade in classical Hodgkin lymphoma (TCRdb year 2020). The meaning of the sample's time point label: cycle 2 day 1 (C2D1) of nivolumab. Every trial patient had relapsed after autologous stem cell transplantation, and cohorts A, B and C differed in prior brentuximab vedotin exposure. The library was made by the immunoSEQ multiplex PCR assay. Here the immuneACCESS table is served through TCRdb, limited to in-frame sequences with V and J called. Missing clones are a known gap in these copies; in checked studies unresolved V genes cover under half, and the rest lacks a known reason. Recorded for this sample are 66,000 or so clones; 71% of them occurred a single time. Less than 9.5% of the sample lies in the top ten. Sequences were derived from peripheral blood mononuclear cells (PBMCs), sampled before the second cycle of nivolumab. Receptor source: a human donor with classical Hodgkin lymphoma.

This clone was seen a handful of times. The rearrangement links TRBV2 to TRBJ1-1, with D perhaps matching TRBD1 (5 bases). Germline V gives CDR1 SNHLY, CDR2 FYNNEI. V lost 5 bases and J lost 4, with 14 bases in between. This CDR3 region has 14 residues. The CDR3 here is CASSLLQGSTEAFF. CDR3 bases: TGTGCCAGCAGTTTACTTCAGGGAAGCACTGAAGCTTTCTTT.

This clone was seen ten or more times. Distinct nucleotide sequences in the sample also encode this CDR3. V and J are TRBV2 and TRBJ1-2; tentatively, D is TRBD1 (5 bases). The V gene lost 3 bases and the J gene lost 2 bases, with 7 bases spanning the gap. The CDR3 loop spans 13 amino acids. The germline CDR1 and CDR2 sequences are SNHLY and FYNNEI. Here the CDR3 reads CASSDRGNYGYTF. The CDR3 coding sequence is TGTGCCAGCAGTGACCGGGGGAACTATGGCTACACCTTC. Drawing the rest from reference TRBV2 and TRBJ1-2, the complete variable domain is EPEVTQTPSHQVTQMGQEVILRCVPISNHLYFYWYRQILGQKVEFLVSFYNNEISEKSEIFDDQFSVERPDGSNFTLKIRSTKLEDSAMYFCASSDRGNYGYTFGSGTRLTVV.

This rearrangement joins TRBV29-1 to TRBJ1-1; D is unresolved. V lost 1 base to trimming and J lost 0 bases, with 12 bases between them. Germline V CDR1 and CDR2: SQVTM, ANQGSEA. The CDR3 has 15 residues. Here the CDR3 DNA reads TGCAGCGTTGAAGGGTTTCGGATAATGAACACTGAAGCTTTCTTT. Translated: CSVEGFRIMNTEAFF.

The rearrangement links TRBV14 to TRBJ2-1; D is possibly TRBD2 (6 bases). The CDR3 has 17 residues. Between the trimmed V and J ends, which lost 0 bases and 0 bases, there was a span of 12 bases. Germline V lookup: CDR1 SGHDN, CDR2 FVKESK. CDR3 protein: CASSQDWAGSSYNEQFF. The CDR3 DNA follows: TGTGCCAGCAGCCAAGATTGGGCGGGGAGCTCCTACAATGAGCAGTTCTTC.

The gene calls are TRBV11-1 and TRBJ1-1; TRBD1 might be the D (5 bases). The germline V gene has CDR1 SGHAT and CDR2 FQDESV (reference sequence). The V and J ends lost 1 base and 3 bases respectively, with 9 bases between them. This CDR3 region has 14 residues. CDR3 sequence: CASSLDGGDTEAFF. The CDR3, as DNA: TGTGCCAGCAGCTTAGACGGGGGGGACACTGAAGCTTTCTTT.

This chain links TRBV9 with TRBJ2-1; D is perhaps TRBD1 or TRBD2 (5 bases each). In germline, CDR1 is SGDLS, CDR2 YYNGEE. V was pared by 0 bases and J by 5 bases, with 12 bases between. The CDR3 sequence is 15 residues long. The CDR3 here is CASSVDGGENNEQFF. CDR3 nucleotide sequence: TGTGCCAGCAGCGTAGATGGGGGAGAGAACAATGAGCAGTTCTTC.

This clone has only a few counts. CDR3 protein: CASRQGSELFF. The CDR3 bases are TGTGCCAGCAGACAGGGTTCGGAACTGTTTTTT. J is TRBJ1-4 and V is TRBV2; perhaps TRBD1 as D (6 bases). The CDR3 is made up of 11 amino acids. Germline V lookup: CDR1 SNHLY, CDR2 FYNNEI. Trimming shortened V by 6 bases and J by 12 bases, and 11 bases separated the two germline ends.

The chain employs TRBV9 and TRBJ1-2; D unresolved. The CDR3 loop spans 13 amino acids. V shed 2 bases and J shed 6 bases, with 11 bases lying between them. CDR1 and CDR2 from the germline V gene are SGDLS and YYNGEE. The chain's CDR3 is CASSVKLGHGYTF. The CDR3 nucleotides are TGTGCCAGCAGCGTGAAGCTTGGTCATGGCTACACCTTC.

The chain employs TRBV5-1 and TRBJ2-1; 8 bases match TRBD1. The germline gives CDR1 SGHRS, CDR2 YFSETQ. This CDR3 region has 14 residues. V shed 0 bases, J shed 8 bases, and the junction held 4 bases outside the gene matches. CDR3 residues: CASSLGGTGHEQFF. The CDR3 DNA reads as TGCGCCAGCAGCTTGGGGGGGACAGGCCATGAGCAGTTCTTC. Combining the CDR3 with reference TRBV5-1 and TRBJ2-1 gives the whole variable domain KAGVTQTPRYLIKTRGQQVTLSCSPISGHRSVSWYQQTPGQGLQFLFEYFSETQRNKGNFPGRFSGRQFSNSRSEMNVSTLELGDSALYLCASSLGGTGHEQFFGPGTRLTVL.

The V gene is TRBV7-9, the J gene TRBJ2-2; perhaps TRBD1 as D (6 bases). V lost 11 bases and J lost 2, with 18 bases in between. Germline lookup yields CDR1 SEHNR and CDR2 FQNEAQ (reference sequence). CDR3 length: 15 amino acids. CDR3 amino acids: CAGAPTGLNTGELFF. DNA for the CDR3: TGTGCCGGAGCTCCCACAGGGCTAAACACCGGGGAGCTGTTTTTT.

This clone has more than one count but fewer than ten. The CDR3 here is CASSSTSGRTDEQFF. The CDR3 nucleotides read TGTGCCAGCAGCTCGACTAGCGGGAGGACCGATGAGCAGTTCTTC. This sequence joins TRBV7-8 and TRBJ2-1; 13 bases match TRBD2. Trimming took 4 bases from V and 8 from J; bases not matched to a gene: 5. CDR1 and CDR2 (germline): SGHVS, FQNEAQ. This CDR3 has 15 residues.